The next 7 T cell receptor beta chains were all read from a single sample in a study of blood T cell repertoires in COVID-19. The assay was immunoSEQ multiplex PCR, and TCRdb's table has in-frame clones only and misses some. The data contain 150,000 to 200,000 clones, under 85% of them singletons. The material sequenced was peripheral blood. Receptors originate from a woman in her thirties or forties with acute or convalescent COVID-19.

V gene TRBV29-1 combines with J gene TRBJ1-5; 7 nucleotides line up with TRBD1. Germline V gene sequence: CDR1 SQVTM, CDR2 ANQGSEA. V shed 4 bases and J 7 bases; nucleotides not matched to a gene: 4. This CDR3 region has 12 residues. Here the CDR3 DNA reads TGCAGCGTTGGGACAGGTCAGCAGCCCCAGCATTTT. Its translation is CSVGTGQQPQHF.

The chain combines TRBV14 with TRBJ2-7; 12 nucleotides align to TRBD2. The V gene's germline CDR1 is SGHDN and CDR2 FVKESK. V shed 5 bases and J 2 bases; nucleotides not matched to a gene: 4. This CDR3 comprises 15 residues. CDR3 sequence reads: CASSLTSGGPYEQYF. CDR3 bases: TGTGCCAGCAGCTTGACTAGCGGGGGTCCCTACGAGCAGTACTTC.

This sequence joins TRBV5-4 and TRBJ1-4; a weak D match, TRBD1 (6 bases). The CDR3 has 15 residues. V dropped 1 base and J dropped 4 bases, with 11 bases sitting between them. The germline V gene has CDR1 SGHNT and CDR2 YYREEE (reference sequence). CDR3: CASSLSGANNEKLFF. CDR3 sequence (DNA): TGTGCCAGCAGCTTGTCAGGGGCCAATAATGAAAAACTGTTTTTT. The full variable domain, rest sourced from reference TRBV5-4 and TRBJ1-4, is ETGVTQSPTHLIKTRGQQVTLRCSSQSGHNTVSWYQQALGQGPQFIFQYYREEENGRGNFPPRFSGLQFPNYSSELNVNALELDDSALYLCASSLSGANNEKLFFGSGTQLSVL.

J is TRBJ2-5 and V is TRBV15; TRBD2 aligns across 9 bases. CDR3 length: 13 residues. Germline V gives CDR1 LNHNV, CDR2 YYDKDF (reference sequence). Unmatched junction bases numbered 3, after V lost 5 bases and J lost 5 bases. The CDR3 region has the DNA TGTGCCACCAGCTTTGCGGGAGGGGAGACCCAGTACTTC. This gives the protein CATSFAGGETQYF.

This clone appeared once. The V gene is TRBV5-1, the J gene TRBJ2-3, with 7 positions matching TRBD1. Losses at the gene ends were 4 bases for V and 0 bases for J; bases not matched to a gene: 8. The CDR3 length is 16 residues. In germline, CDR1 is SGHRS, CDR2 YFSETQ. The CDR3 spells CASSLPGQSSTDTQYF. The CDR3 bases are TGCGCCAGCAGCCTGCCGGGACAGTCTAGCACAGATACGCAGTATTTT.

This clone was found a few times. The chain carries TRBV28 and TRBJ1-3, with D unclear. The CDR3 has 14 residues. Germline CDR1 and CDR2: MDHEN and SYDVKM. Trimming removed 4 bases at V and 4 bases at J, with 11 bases between. The CDR3 loop reads CASSSFKEGNTIYF. The CDR3 region has the DNA TGTGCCAGCAGTTCCTTTAAGGAGGGAAACACCATATATTTT.

This chain links TRBV30 with TRBJ2-2, with no clear D. There are 11 residues in the CDR3. Germline V gene sequence: CDR1 GTSNPN, CDR2 SVGIG (reference sequence). V lost 1 base and J lost 6, with 3 bases in between. In nucleotides, the CDR3 is TGTGCCTGGAGTGCTCCCGGGGAGCTGTTTTTT. Translating gives CAWSAPGELFF.